This section outlines one T cell receptor beta chain sequence together with its context. Its antigen is not known. Profiling relied on immunoSEQ multiplex PCR, and the TCRdb table lists in-frame clones only, not all of them. The table includes tens of thousands of clones, roughly 79% detected once. It was after 10 days of culture that CD4+ T cells were isolated. Previously uninfected by SARS-CoV-2, the vaccine recipients also showed negative nucleocapsid antibodies. The sample originates from a study of vaccination effects on CD4 cells after COVID-19. Study information: Before any sequencing was done, the ViraFEST assay used viral peptide pools to expand antigen-specific CD4+ T cells. All study participants received two doses of BNT162b2 or mRNA-1273 vaccine.

Trimming removed 5 bases from V and 4 bases from J; junction bases left unmatched: 6. Germline CDR1 reads MNHNY; CDR2 reads SVGAGI (reference sequence). The CDR3 loop spans 17 amino acids. Overall study results and limits: By a late point after vaccination, infection- and vaccine-induced clones had shrunk markedly through clonal contraction.

The clonotype comes from a human donor who received a COVID-19 vaccine. Specimen: CD4+ T cells from PBMCs cultured without peptide, collected before COVID-19 vaccination. This chain connects TRBV6-6 to TRBJ2-1; 15 bases fit TRBD2. CDR3 DNA: TGTGCCAGCAGTCCCGGACTAGCGGGAGGGTGGTACAATGAGCAGTTCTTC. It translates to CASSPGLAGGWYNEQFF.